These 5 T cell receptor beta chains originate from one sample sequenced in a study of T-cell reconstitution after alpha-beta-depleted transplantation in children. Unique molecular identifiers were built into the TCRbeta library. MiXCR, applied by TCRdb to the PCR reads, yields one record per CDR3 protein. The data contain 450,000 to 500,000 distinct CDR3 sequences, approximately 12% of them singletons. The sample here was PBMCs from the stem cell graft donor, taken from the stem cell graft. Source of these receptors: a human donor who donated a stem cell graft to a child with combined immunodeficiency.

This clonotype was detected ten times or more. V and J are TRBV29-1 and TRBJ2-1, with D possibly being TRBD2 (7 bases). Germline CDR1 is SQVTM and CDR2 is ANQGSEA. The CDR3 spans 15 residues. CDR3 nucleotides: TGCAGTGGAGTTGTGGGGGGGCTGGGGTACAATGAGCAGTTCTTC. Translated: CSGVVGGLGYNEQFF.

This clonotype showed up just a few times. The chain is built from TRBV24-1 and TRBJ2-7; TRBD1 aligns across 7 bases. The CDR3 runs to 14 residues. Germline loops: CDR1 KGHDR, CDR2 SFDVKD. V dropped 2 bases and J dropped 1; count of bases not matched to a gene: 1. This chain's CDR3 is CATSDYRGSYEQYF. The CDR3, as DNA: TGTGCCACCAGTGATTACAGGGGATCCTACGAGCAGTACTTC.

This clonotype was counted at least ten times. The V and J genes are TRBV27 and TRBJ1-2; no reliable D call. V shed 4 bases and J shed 2 bases, with 8 bases lying between them. Germline loops: CDR1 MNHEY, CDR2 SMNVEV (reference sequence). This CDR3 comprises 13 residues. The CDR3 coding sequence is TGTGCCAGCAGTTCCTATGACAACTATGGCTACACCTTC. Amino acids: CASSSYDNYGYTF.

This clonotype was counted ten times or more. V usage is TRBV12-3 or TRBV12-4 and J usage is TRBJ1-4; maybe TRBD1 (5 bases). V gave up 3 bases and J gave up 7 bases, with 12 bases separating them. CDR3 size: 14 residues. CDR3 region: CASSLWAGGEKLFF. CDR3 DNA: TGTGCCAGCAGTTTGTGGGCTGGGGGTGAAAAACTGTTTTTT.

V usage is TRBV18 and J usage is TRBJ2-6, with D maybe TRBD2 (6 bases). This CDR3 has 16 residues. Germline V lookup: CDR1 KGHSH, CDR2 LQKENI. The V and J ends lost 6 bases and 2 bases respectively, with 14 bases between them. For the CDR3, the DNA is TGTGCCAGCTCGGAGGGCGCCCAGACTGGGGCCAACGTCCTGACTTTC. Its translation is CASSEGAQTGANVLTF. Based on the CDR3 plus reference TRBV18 and TRBJ2-6, the full variable domain is NAGVMQNPRHLVRRRGQEARLRCSPMKGHSHVYWYRQLPEEGLKFMVYLQKENIIDESGMPKERFSAEFPKEGPSILRIQQVVRGDSAAYFCASSEGAQTGANVLTFGAGSRLTVL.